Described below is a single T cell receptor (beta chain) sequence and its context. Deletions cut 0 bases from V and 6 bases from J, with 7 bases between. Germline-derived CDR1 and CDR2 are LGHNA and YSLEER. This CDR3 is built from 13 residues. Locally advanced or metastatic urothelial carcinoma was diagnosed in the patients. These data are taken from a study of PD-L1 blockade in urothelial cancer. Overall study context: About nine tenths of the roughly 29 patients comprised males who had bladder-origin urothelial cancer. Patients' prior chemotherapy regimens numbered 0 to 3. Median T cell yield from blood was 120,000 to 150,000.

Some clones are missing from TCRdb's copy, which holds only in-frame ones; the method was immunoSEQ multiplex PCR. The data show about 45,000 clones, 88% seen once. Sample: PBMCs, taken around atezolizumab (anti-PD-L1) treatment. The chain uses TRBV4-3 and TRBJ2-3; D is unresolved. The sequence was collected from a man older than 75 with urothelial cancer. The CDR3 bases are TGCGCCAGCAGCCAAGACCCGAGGGATACGCAGTATTTT. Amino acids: CASSQDPRDTQYF.